This T cell receptor (beta chain) came from a study of CD8 T cells in ankylosing spondylitis. Findings and limits, study-wide: CD8+ disease-linked clones were present at relatively low frequencies in blood. The study identified a TCR beta motif of eight highly homologous variants that appeared characteristic of ankylosing spondylitis blood. In reactive arthritis synovial fluid and blood, some motif variants had been reported before.

TCRdb reprocessed the 5' RACE reads via MiXCR and lists one record per CDR3 protein. The sample lists fewer than 750,000 distinct CDR3 sequences; roughly 19% were seen once. Germline V gives CDR1 DFQATT, CDR2 SNEGSKA (reference sequence). The CDR3 is 16 amino acids. This clonotype occurred once. Its antigen is unknown. The junction departs from germline at one end; a sequencing error may be responsible. The sample consisted of blood, either unsorted or a sorted T cell fraction (not recorded which). The sequence derives from a male donor with ankylosing spondylitis. The chain uses TRBV20-1 and TRBJ2-3; 12 bases fit TRBD2. CDR3 sequence (DNA): TGCTGTGCTAGACTAGGACTAGCGGGAAGTACAGATACGCAGTATTTT. It yields the protein CCARLGLAGSTDTQYF.